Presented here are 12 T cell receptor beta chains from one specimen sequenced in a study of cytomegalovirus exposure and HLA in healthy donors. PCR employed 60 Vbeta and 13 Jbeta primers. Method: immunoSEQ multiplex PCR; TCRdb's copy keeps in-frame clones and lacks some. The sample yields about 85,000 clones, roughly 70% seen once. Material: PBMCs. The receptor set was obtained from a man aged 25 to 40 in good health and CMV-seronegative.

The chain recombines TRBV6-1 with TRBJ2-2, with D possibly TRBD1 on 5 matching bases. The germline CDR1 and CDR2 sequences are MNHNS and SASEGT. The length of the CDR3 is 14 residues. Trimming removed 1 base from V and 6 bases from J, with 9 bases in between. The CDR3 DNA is TGTGCCAGCAGTGAAGTCAGGGATGCCGGGGAGCTGTTTTTT. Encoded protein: CASSEVRDAGELFF.

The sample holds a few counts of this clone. The CDR3 sequence: CASSLVQRSGYEQYF. CDR3 in DNA: TGTGCCAGCAGCTTAGTGCAAAGGTCGGGCTACGAGCAGTACTTC. This chain joins TRBV7-2 and TRBJ2-7, with D hard to call. Trimming shortened V by 1 base and J by 3 bases, and 13 bases separated the two germline ends. The CDR3 loop spans 15 amino acids. Germline-derived CDR1 and CDR2 are SGHTA and FQGNSA.

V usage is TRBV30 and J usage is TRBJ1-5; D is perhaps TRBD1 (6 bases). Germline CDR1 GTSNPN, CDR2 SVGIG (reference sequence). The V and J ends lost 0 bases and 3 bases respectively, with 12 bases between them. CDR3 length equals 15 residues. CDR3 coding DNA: TGTGCCTGGAGTGTAGCGACAGGTCCCAATCAGCCCCAGCATTTT. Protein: CAWSVATGPNQPQHF. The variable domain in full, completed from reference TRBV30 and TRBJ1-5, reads SQTIHQWPATLVQPVGSPLSLECTVEGTSNPNLYWYRQAAGRGLQLLFYSVGIGQISSEVPQNLSASRPQDRQFILSSKKLLLSDSGFYLCAWSVATGPNQPQHFGDGTRLSIL.

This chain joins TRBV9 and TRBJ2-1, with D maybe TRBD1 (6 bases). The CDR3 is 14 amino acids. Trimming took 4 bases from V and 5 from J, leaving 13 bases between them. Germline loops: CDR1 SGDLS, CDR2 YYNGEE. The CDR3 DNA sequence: TGTGCCAGCAGCCCAGGGGATAAGAACAATGAGCAGTTCTTC. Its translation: CASSPGDKNNEQFF. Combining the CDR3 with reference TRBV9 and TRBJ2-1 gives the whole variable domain DSGVTQTPKHLITATGQRVTLRCSPRSGDLSVYWYQQSLDQGLQFLIQYYNGEERAKGNILERFSAQQFPDLHSELNLSSLELGDSALYFCASSPGDKNNEQFFGPGTRLTVL.

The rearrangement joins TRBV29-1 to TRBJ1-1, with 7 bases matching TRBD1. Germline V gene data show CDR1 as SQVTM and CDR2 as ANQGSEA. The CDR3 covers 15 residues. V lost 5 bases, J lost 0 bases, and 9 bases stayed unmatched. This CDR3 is CSVPGETGMNTEAFF. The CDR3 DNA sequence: TGCAGCGTTCCCGGAGAGACAGGGATGAACACTGAAGCTTTCTTT. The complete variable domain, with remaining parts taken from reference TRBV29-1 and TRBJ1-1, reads SAVISQKPSRDICQRGTSLTIQCQVDSQVTMMFWYRQQPGQSLTLIATANQGSEATYESGFVIDKFPISRPNLTFSTLTVSNMSPEDSSIYLCSVPGETGMNTEAFFGQGTRLTVV.

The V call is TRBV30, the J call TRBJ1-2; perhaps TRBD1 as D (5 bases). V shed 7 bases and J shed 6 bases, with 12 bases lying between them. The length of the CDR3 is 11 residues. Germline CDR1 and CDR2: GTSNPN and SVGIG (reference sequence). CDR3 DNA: TGTGCCTTGGGGCAGCCGGATGGCTACACCTTC. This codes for CALGQPDGYTF.

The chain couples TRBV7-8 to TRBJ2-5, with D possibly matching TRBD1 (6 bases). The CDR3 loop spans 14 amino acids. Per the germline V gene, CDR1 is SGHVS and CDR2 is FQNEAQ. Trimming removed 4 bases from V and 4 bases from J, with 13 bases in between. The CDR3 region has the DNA TGTGCCAGCAGCTGGTCAGGGGATAGAGAGACCCAGTACTTC. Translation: CASSWSGDRETQYF.

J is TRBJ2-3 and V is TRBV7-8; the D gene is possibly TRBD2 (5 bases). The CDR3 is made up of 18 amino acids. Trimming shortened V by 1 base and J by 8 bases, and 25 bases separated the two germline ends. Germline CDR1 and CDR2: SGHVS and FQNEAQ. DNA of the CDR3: TGTGCCAGCAGCTTAGGTACAGCCAGTGGAGCGGACCCAAGTACGCAGTATTTT. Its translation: CASSLGTASGADPSTQYF. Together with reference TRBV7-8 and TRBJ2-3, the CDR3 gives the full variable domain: GAGVSQSPRYKVAKRGQDVALRCDPISGHVSLFWYQQALGQGPEFLTYFQNEAQLDKSGLPSDRFFAERPEGSVSTLKIQRTQQEDSAVYLCASSLGTASGADPSTQYFGPGTRLTVL.

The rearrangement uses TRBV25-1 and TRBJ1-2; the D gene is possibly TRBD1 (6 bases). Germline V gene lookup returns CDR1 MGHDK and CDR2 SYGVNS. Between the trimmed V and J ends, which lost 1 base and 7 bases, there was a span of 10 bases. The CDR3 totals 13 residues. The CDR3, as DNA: TGTGCCAGCAGTGAATCCGGACAGACTGGCTACACCTTC. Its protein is CASSESGQTGYTF.

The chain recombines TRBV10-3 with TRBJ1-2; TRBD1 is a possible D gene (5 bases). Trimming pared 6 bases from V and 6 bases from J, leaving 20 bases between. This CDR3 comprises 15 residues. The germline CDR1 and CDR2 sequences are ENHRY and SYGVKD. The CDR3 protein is CAIRQGGSPSDGYTF. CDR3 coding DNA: TGTGCCATCAGGCAGGGAGGCAGCCCCTCCGATGGCTACACCTTC.

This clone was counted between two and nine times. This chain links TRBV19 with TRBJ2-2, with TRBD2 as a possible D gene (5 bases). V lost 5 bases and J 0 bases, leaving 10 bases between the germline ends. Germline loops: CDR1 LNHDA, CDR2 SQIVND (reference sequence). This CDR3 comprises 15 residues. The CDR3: CASSSMDSNTGELFF. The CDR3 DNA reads TGTGCCAGTAGTTCGATGGACTCGAACACCGGGGAGCTGTTTTTT.

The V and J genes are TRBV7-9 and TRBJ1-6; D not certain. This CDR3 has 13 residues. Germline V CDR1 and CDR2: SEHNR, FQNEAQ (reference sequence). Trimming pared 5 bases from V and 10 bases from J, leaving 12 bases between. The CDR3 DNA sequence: TGTGCCAGCAGCCCGACGGTGCGGTCACCCCTCCACTTT. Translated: CASSPTVRSPLHF.